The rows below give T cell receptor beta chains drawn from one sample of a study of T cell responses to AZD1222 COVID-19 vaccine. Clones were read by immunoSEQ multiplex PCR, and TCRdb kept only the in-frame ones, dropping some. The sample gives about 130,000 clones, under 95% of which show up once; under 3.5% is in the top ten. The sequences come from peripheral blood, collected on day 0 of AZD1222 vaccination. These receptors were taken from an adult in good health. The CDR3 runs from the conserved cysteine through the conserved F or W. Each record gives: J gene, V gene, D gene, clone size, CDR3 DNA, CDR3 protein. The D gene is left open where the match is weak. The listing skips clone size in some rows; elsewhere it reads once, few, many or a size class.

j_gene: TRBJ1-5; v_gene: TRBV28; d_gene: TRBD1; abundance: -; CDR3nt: TGTGCCAGCACCGGGACAGGGGGAGGTCAGCCCCAGCATTTT; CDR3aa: CASTGTGGGQPQHF
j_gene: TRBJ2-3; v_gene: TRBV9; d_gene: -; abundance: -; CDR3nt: TGTGCCAGCAGCGTAGAGGTCTCCTTCACAGATACGCAGTATTTT; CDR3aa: CASSVEVSFTDTQYF
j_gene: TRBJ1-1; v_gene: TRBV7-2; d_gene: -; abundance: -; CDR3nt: TGTGCCAGCAGCTTAGACGGAGGAGGATCCGCTTTCTTT; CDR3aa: CASSLDGGGSAFF
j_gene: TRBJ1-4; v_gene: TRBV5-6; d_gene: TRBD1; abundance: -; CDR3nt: TGTGCCAGCAGCTTCGGGACAGGGCAGGAAAAACTGTTTTTT; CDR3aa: CASSFGTGQEKLFF
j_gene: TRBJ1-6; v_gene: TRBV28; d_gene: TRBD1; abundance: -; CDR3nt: TGTGCCAGTTTAAACAGGGGGCCTTCCTATAATTCACCCCTCCACTTT; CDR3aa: CASLNRGPSYNSPLHF
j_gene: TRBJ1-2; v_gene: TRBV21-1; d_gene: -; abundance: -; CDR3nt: TGTGCCAGCAGCAAGGAATGGGGGGGAGGCTACACCTTC; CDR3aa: CASSKEWGGGYTF
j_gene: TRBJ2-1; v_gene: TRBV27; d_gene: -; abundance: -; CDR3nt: TGTGCCAGCAGTTTATTGGGACTCGCGGGAAATGAGCAGTTCTTC; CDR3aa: CASSLLGLAGNEQFF
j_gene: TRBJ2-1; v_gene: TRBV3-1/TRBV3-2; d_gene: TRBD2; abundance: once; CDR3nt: TGTGCCAGCAGCCAAGATCGCGCACTAGCGACCAGCTCCTACAATGAGCAGTTCTTC; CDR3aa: CASSQDRALATSSYNEQFF
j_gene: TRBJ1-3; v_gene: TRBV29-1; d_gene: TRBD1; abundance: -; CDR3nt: TGCAGCGTTGGACAGGGGGCTGGAAACACCATATATTTT; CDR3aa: CSVGQGAGNTIYF
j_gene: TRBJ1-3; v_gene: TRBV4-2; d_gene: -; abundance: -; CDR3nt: TGTGCCAGCAGCCAGGGCAGGGCCGGAAACACCATATATTTT; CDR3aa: CASSQGRAGNTIYF
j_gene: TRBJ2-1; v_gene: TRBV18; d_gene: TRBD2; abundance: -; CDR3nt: TGTGCCAGCTCACGCACTAGCGGGAGAGATGAGCAGTTCTTC; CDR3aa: CASSRTSGRDEQFF
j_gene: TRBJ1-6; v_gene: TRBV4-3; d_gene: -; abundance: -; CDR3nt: TGCGCCAGCAGCCAAGATCATCAGGGGTCACCCCTCCACTTT; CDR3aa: CASSQDHQGSPLHF
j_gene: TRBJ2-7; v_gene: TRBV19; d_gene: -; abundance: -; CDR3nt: TGTGCCAGTAGTATGAGGGCTACCGAGCAGTACTTC; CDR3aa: CASSMRATEQYF
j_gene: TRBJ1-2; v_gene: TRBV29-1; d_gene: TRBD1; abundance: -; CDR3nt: TGCAGCGTTCATCAGGGGGCGAACTATGGCTACACCTTC; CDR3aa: CSVHQGANYGYTF
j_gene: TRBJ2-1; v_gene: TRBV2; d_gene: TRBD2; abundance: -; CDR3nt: TGTGCCAGCAGTGGGACTAGACAAGCCTACGGGGAGCAGTTCTTC; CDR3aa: CASSGTRQAYGEQFF
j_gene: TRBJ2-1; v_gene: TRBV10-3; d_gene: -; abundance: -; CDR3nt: TGTGCCATCAGTGATGCCGGGGATGATGAGCAGTTCTTC; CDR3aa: CAISDAGDDEQFF
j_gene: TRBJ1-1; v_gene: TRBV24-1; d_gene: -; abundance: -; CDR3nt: TGTGCCACCCGATTCAGGGGTTTTGACACTGAAGCTTTCTTT; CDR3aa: CATRFRGFDTEAFF
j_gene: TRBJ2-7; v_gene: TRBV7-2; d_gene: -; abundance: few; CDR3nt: TGTGCCAGCAGCTTAGCGCCTGGCAGATACGAGCAGTACTTC; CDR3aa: CASSLAPGRYEQYF
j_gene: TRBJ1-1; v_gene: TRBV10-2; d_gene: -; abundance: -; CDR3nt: TGCGCCAGCAGTGGGGCAGGTCGGGGCTCTGAAGCTTTCTTT; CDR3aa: CASSGAGRGSEAFF
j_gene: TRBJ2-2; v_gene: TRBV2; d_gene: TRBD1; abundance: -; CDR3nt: TGTGCCACCACGTGGGACAGGACCGGGGAGCTGTTTTTT; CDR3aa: CATTWDRTGELFF
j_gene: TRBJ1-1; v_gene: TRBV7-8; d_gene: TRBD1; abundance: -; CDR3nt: TGTGCCAGCAGCTTACAACAGGGGTTGCTGAACACTGAAGCTTTCTTT; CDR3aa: CASSLQQGLLNTEAFF
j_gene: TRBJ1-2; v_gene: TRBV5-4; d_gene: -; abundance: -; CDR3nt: TGTGCCAGCAGCACCGGCGGGGGACGTCGGGGCTACACCTTC; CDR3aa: CASSTGGGRRGYTF
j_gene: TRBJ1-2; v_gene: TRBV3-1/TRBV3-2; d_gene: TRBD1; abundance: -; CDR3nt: TGTGCCAGCAGCCGGGGACAGTCGGACTATGGCTACACCTTC; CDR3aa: CASSRGQSDYGYTF
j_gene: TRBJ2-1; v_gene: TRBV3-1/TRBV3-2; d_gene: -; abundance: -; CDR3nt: TGTGCCAGCAGCCAAGGCAGTCTATACAATGAGCAGTTCTTC; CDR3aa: CASSQGSLYNEQFF
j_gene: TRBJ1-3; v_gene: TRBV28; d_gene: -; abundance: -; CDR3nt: TGTGCCAGCAGAGACAGCTCTGGAAACACCATATATTTT; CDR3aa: CASRDSSGNTIYF
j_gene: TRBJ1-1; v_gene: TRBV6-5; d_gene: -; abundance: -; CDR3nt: TGTGCCAGCAGTTACGAACGGAGGGGGGAAGCTTTCTTT; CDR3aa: CASSYERRGEAFF
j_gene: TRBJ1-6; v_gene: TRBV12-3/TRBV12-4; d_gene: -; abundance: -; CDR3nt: TGTGCCACCCGTCCCGACCTTAATTCACCCCTCCACTTT; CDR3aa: CATRPDLNSPLHF
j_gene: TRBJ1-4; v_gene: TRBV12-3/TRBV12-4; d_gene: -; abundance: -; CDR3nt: TGTGCCAGCAGTCTCCCGTATGAAAAACTGTTTTTT; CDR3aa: CASSLPYEKLFF
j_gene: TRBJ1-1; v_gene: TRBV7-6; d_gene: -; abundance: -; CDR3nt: TGTGCCAGCAGCCGGGACCGGGAGGGAGCTTTCTTT; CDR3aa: CASSRDREGAFF
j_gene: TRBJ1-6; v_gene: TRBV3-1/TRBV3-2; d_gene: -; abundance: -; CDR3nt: TGTGCCAGCAGCCGCCGAGGCGGGCCGAATTCACCCCTCCACTTT; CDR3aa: CASSRRGGPNSPLHF
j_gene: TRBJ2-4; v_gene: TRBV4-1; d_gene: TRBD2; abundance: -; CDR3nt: TGCGCCAGCAGCCATGGTCTAGCGGGAGTCGGGGGCAAAAACATTCAGTACTTC; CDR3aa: CASSHGLAGVGGKNIQYF
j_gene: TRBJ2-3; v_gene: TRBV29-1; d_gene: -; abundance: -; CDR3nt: TGCAGCGTTGAAGACAGCACAGATACGCAGTATTTT; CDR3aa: CSVEDSTDTQYF
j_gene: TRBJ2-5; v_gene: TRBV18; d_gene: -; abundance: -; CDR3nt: TGTGCCAGCTCACCGCACCTGAACCCCGAAGAGACCCAGTACTTC; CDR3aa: CASSPHLNPEETQYF
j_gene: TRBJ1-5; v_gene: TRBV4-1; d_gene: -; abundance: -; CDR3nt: TGCGCCAGCAGCCAAGATTCGCGACTGAATCAGCCCCAGCATTTT; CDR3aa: CASSQDSRLNQPQHF
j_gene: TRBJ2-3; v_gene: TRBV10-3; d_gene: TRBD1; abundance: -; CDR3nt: TGTGCCACCGGACAGGGAACAGATACGCAGTATTTT; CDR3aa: CATGQGTDTQYF
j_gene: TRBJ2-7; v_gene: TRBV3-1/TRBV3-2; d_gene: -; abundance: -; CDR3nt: TGTGCCAGCAGCCCAGGACAGACGTACGAGCAGTACTTC; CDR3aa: CASSPGQTYEQYF
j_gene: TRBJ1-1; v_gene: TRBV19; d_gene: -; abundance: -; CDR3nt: TGTGCCAGTAGTATATTAGGAAGGACTGAAGCTTTCTTT; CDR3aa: CASSILGRTEAFF
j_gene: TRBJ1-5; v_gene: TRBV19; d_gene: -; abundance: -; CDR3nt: TGTGCCAGGAGGGGAGTAAATCAGCCCCAGCATTTT; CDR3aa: CARRGVNQPQHF
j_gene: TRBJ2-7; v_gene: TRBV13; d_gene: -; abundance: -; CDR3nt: TGTGCCAGCAGCTTACAGGGGGAGCAGTACTTC; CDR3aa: CASSLQGEQYF
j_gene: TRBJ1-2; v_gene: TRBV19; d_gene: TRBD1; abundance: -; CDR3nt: TGTGCCAGTAGTAAGAACAGGGGGCGAGGCTACACCTTC; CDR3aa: CASSKNRGRGYTF
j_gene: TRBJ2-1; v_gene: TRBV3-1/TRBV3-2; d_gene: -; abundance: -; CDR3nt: TGTGCCAGCAGCCCCCAGCGTTTGAGGGATGAGCAGTTCTTC; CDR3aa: CASSPQRLRDEQFF
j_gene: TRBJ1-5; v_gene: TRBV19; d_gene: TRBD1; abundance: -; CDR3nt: TGTGCCAGTAGTATTAATGAATTCGGGGACAGCGGCGTCCAGCCCCAGCATTTT; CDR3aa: CASSINEFGDSGVQPQHF
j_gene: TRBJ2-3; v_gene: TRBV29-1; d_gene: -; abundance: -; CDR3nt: TGCAGCGTTGACGTCCGGAGGGGGGCAGATACGCAGTATTTT; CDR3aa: CSVDVRRGADTQYF
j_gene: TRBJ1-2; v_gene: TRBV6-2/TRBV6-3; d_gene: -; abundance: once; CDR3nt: TGTGCCAGCAGTTATCCTACCCAAGGGGATGGCTACACCTTC; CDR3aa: CASSYPTQGDGYTF
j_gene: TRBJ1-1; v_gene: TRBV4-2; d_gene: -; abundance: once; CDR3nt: TGTGCCAGCAGCCAAGGAGGGAAGTACACTGAAGCTTTCTTT; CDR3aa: CASSQGGKYTEAFF
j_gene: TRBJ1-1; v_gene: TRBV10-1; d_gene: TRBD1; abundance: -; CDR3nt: TGCGCCAGCAAAGGGAGCAGGGGGCTTACTGAAGCTTTCTTT; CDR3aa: CASKGSRGLTEAFF
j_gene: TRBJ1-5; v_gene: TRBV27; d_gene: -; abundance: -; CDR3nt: TGTGCCAGCAGTCTCCACGGGAGACGAAATCAGCCCCAGCATTTT; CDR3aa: CASSLHGRRNQPQHF
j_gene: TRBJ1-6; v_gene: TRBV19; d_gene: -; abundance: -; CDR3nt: TGTGCCAGTAAAGGCAGGGGTAGTGGTTCCTATAATTCACCCCTCCACTTT; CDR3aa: CASKGRGSGSYNSPLHF
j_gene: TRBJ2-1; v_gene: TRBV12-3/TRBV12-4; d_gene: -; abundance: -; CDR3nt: TGTGCCAGCAGCTTACTAGGTTACAATGAGCAGTTCTTC; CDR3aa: CASSLLGYNEQFF
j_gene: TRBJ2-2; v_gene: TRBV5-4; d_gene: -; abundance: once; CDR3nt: TGTGCCAGCAGCCAACAGGGTAGCACCGGGGAGCTGTTTTTT; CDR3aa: CASSQQGSTGELFF
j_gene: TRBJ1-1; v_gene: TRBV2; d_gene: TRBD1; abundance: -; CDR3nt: TGTGCCGAATCACAGGGGTTCAATACTGAAGCTTTCTTT; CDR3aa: CAESQGFNTEAFF
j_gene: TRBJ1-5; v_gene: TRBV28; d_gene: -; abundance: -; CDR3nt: TGTGCCAGCAGTCTCCCGCCCACGTCAGCTCCTAGAGGGCCCCAGCATTTT; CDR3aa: CASSLPPTSAPRGPQHF
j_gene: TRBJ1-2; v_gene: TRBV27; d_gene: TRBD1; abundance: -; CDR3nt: TGTGCCAGCAGTTTGCAGGGGGGCTACTATGGCTACACCTTC; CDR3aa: CASSLQGGYYGYTF
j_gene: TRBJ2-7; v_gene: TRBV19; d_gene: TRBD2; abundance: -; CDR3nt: TGTGCCAGTAGTATCCAATGGACTAGCGGCCTTACCGAGCAGTACTTC; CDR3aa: CASSIQWTSGLTEQYF
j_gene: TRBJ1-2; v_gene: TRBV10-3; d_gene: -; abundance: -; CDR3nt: TGTGCCATCAGTGAGTCGACTCCCGGGAGGGCCTCGGGGGGCTACACCTTC; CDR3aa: CAISESTPGRASGGYTF
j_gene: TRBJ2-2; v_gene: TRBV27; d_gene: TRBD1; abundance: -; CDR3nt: TGTGCCAGCAGCTGGGACAGGGTGAACACCGGGGAGCTGTTTTTT; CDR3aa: CASSWDRVNTGELFF